The rows below give T cell receptor beta chains drawn from one sample of a study of T cell responses to AZD1222 COVID-19 vaccine. Generated by immunoSEQ multiplex PCR, the TCRdb table keeps only in-frame clones and is missing some. This sample has 75,000 to 100,000 clones, with 70% to 90% found just once. Source: peripheral blood, taken on day 0 of AZD1222 vaccination. These receptors were collected from an adult in good health. CDR3s include the opening cysteine and the closing phenylalanine or tryptophan. Fields, in order: D gene, V gene, clone size, J gene, CDR3 DNA, CDR3 protein. A D gene is named only where the DNA matches it firmly. The size of a clone is reported for some rows only, either as once, few or many, or as a class for expanded clones.

-	TRBV9	-	TRBJ2-1	TGTGCCAGCAGCGCGCATAGCGTAAAAAATGAGCAGTTCTTC	CASSAHSVKNEQFF
TRBD2	TRBV7-9	-	TRBJ2-1	TGTGCCAGCAGCAAAAGGGGACTAGCGGGGGTCAATGAGCAGTTCTTC	CASSKRGLAGVNEQFF
-	TRBV7-7	-	TRBJ2-2	TGTGCTAGCAGGCCGGGACTGGGTTTATCCGGGGAGCTGTTTTTT	CASRPGLGLSGELFF
-	TRBV3-1/TRBV3-2	-	TRBJ1-1	TGTGCCAGCTCTCGAGGACACCTGGGCACTGAAGCTTTCTTT	CASSRGHLGTEAFF
TRBD1	TRBV20-1	-	TRBJ2-7	TGCAGTGCTAGTGGGACAGGGGGGTTATACGAGCAGTACTTC	CSASGTGGLYEQYF
-	TRBV3-1/TRBV3-2	-	TRBJ2-7	TGTGCCAGCAGCCAAGTGTGGGGTGAGGTCCCCGGCGAGCAGTACTTC	CASSQVWGEVPGEQYF
TRBD1	TRBV7-2	-	TRBJ1-2	TGTGCCAGCAGCTTAGACGGGACAGGGGTAAGAGGCTACACCTTC	CASSLDGTGVRGYTF
-	TRBV5-1	few	TRBJ1-1	TGCGCCAGCAGCCTAGGACAGTCGAACACTGAAGCTTTCTTT	CASSLGQSNTEAFF
TRBD2	TRBV4-3	-	TRBJ2-1	TGCGCCAGCAGCCAGGGAACTAGCGGGGGGGCCAGGTATGAGCAGTTCTTC	CASSQGTSGGARYEQFF
-	TRBV27	-	TRBJ1-2	TGTGCCAGCAGTTTAAGGGCAGGAGGTGGCTACACCTTC	CASSLRAGGGYTF
-	TRBV9	-	TRBJ1-3	TGTGCCAGCAGCGTAGCACCTGATGGAAACACCATATATTTT	CASSVAPDGNTIYF
-	TRBV19	-	TRBJ1-1	TGTGCCAGTAGTATAGATCAACGTCGGGGTGGAGCTTTCTTT	CASSIDQRRGGAFF
TRBD1	TRBV11-3	-	TRBJ2-3	TGTGCCAGCAGCCAGGGGGTCAGTGATACAGATACGCAGTATTTT	CASSQGVSDTDTQYF
TRBD1	TRBV7-6	-	TRBJ2-7	TGTGCCAGCAGCTTAGGAACAGGGGCCTACGAGCAGTACTTC	CASSLGTGAYEQYF
-	TRBV7-9	-	TRBJ1-1	TGTGCCAGCAGCCCCGTTAACGGGATCACTGAAGCTTTCTTT	CASSPVNGITEAFF
-	TRBV6-6	once	TRBJ2-5	TGTGCCAGCAGTTACGGAAGTCTTGGGGAGACCCAGTACTTC	CASSYGSLGETQYF
TRBD1	TRBV23-1	-	TRBJ1-2	TGCGCCAGCAGTGACCGGGACAGGGACTATGGCTACACCTTC	CASSDRDRDYGYTF
-	TRBV19	-	TRBJ2-1	TGTGCCAGTAGTACGGGGAGGGGGCCCTCCTACAATGAGCAGTTCTTC	CASSTGRGPSYNEQFF
-	TRBV4-1	-	TRBJ2-2	TGCGCCAGCACCGGGAGAGGGGCGGGTACCGGGGAGCTGTTTTTT	CASTGRGAGTGELFF
-	TRBV5-5	-	TRBJ1-1	TGTGCCAGCAGCGCCGGGCCTCCTCCGGGTTTCTTT	CASSAGPPPGFF
-	TRBV19	-	TRBJ1-1	TGTGCCAGTACTTATGCCACATTGAACACTGAAGCTTTCTTT	CASTYATLNTEAFF
-	TRBV10-3	-	TRBJ1-4	TGTGCCATCAGTGAGTCATTAGGACAGCTTGAAAACCTGTTTTTT	CAISESLGQLENLFF
TRBD2	TRBV5-4	-	TRBJ2-3	TGTGCCAGCAGCTTGCTTCTTAGCGGGGGGATACCAGATACGCAGTATTTT	CASSLLLSGGIPDTQYF
-	TRBV12-3/TRBV12-4	-	TRBJ1-1	TGTGCCAGCAGTTTAGGCACTGAAGCTTTCTTT	CASSLGTEAFF
-	TRBV5-4	-	TRBJ1-4	TGTGCCAGCAGCGCTGGGACAAGTGAAAAACTGTTTTTT	CASSAGTSEKLFF
TRBD1	TRBV18	once	TRBJ1-5	TGTGCCAAAAACAGGGTGACAGGGGGCCGGAGTTGCAATCAGCCCCAGCATTTT	CAKNRVTGGRSCNQPQHF
-	TRBV13	once	TRBJ2-6	TGTGCCAGCAGCCCTCGGCCGGAGTCGGCCAACGTCCTGACTTTC	CASSPRPESANVLTF
TRBD1	TRBV5-1	-	TRBJ1-4	TGCGCCAGCAGCATGGGACAGAACGAAAAACTGTTTTTT	CASSMGQNEKLFF
TRBD1	TRBV6-5	-	TRBJ2-5	TGTGCCAGCAGCGGGACAGGGGGGAAGACCCAGTACTTC	CASSGTGGKTQYF
-	TRBV19	once	TRBJ2-5	TGTGCCAGTAGTATAGGAGGACTGACACAAGAGACCCAGTACTTC	CASSIGGLTQETQYF
-	TRBV23-1	-	TRBJ1-5	TGCGCCAGCAGTCAATCGCAGCGCAGGGGAAGTCAGCCCCAGCATTTT	CASSQSQRRGSQPQHF
-	TRBV18	-	TRBJ1-6	TGTGCCAGCTCACCGCGGGACGATAATTCACCCCTCCACTTT	CASSPRDDNSPLHF
-	TRBV16	-	TRBJ2-3	TGTGCCAGCAGCCAATGGAACACAGATACGCAGTATTTT	CASSQWNTDTQYF
-	TRBV4-2	few	TRBJ2-3	TGTGCCAGCAGCCAAGATGCGAAGGATACGCAGTATTTT	CASSQDAKDTQYF
-	TRBV5-1	once	TRBJ2-5	TGCGCCAGCAGCTTGTGGGAGACCCAGTACTTC	CASSLWETQYF
-	TRBV6-5	-	TRBJ1-2	TGTGCCAGCACCACTACCCAGGGGAGCTATGGCTACACCTTC	CASTTTQGSYGYTF
TRBD1	TRBV2	-	TRBJ1-2	TGTGCCAGCAGTGAACGGATCGGAGCAGGGGGCTTCTATGGCTACACCTTC	CASSERIGAGGFYGYTF
-	TRBV28	-	TRBJ2-3	TGTGCCAGCAGTTTACCTCGGGGGAAGCAGTATTTT	CASSLPRGKQYF
-	TRBV12-5	-	TRBJ2-3	TGTGCTAGTGGTCCGTCTGAGGGGGGTATCAAGTATTTT	CASGPSEGGIKYF
TRBD2	TRBV7-6	-	TRBJ2-5	TGTGCCAGCAGCTTTAGCGGGGTGGAGACCCAGTACTTC	CASSFSGVETQYF
-	TRBV27	-	TRBJ2-6	TGTGCCAGCAGTTTATTGGGCGGGCTCTCTGGGGCCAACGTCCTGACTTTC	CASSLLGGLSGANVLTF
-	TRBV7-9	-	TRBJ1-6	TGTGCCAGCAGCTTGGGACGGGAGGGGTCACCCCTCCACTTT	CASSLGREGSPLHF
-	TRBV18	-	TRBJ1-2	TGTGCCAGCTCGCCTAACGAGGGCTGGAACTATGGCTACACCTTC	CASSPNEGWNYGYTF
TRBD2	TRBV3-1/TRBV3-2	-	TRBJ2-5	TGTGCCAGCAGCCAAGCTGCTAGCGGGGGACAAGAGACCCAGTACTTC	CASSQAASGGQETQYF
-	TRBV7-3	few	TRBJ2-7	TGTGCCAGCAGTCTCTTCAACTCCTACGAGCAGTACTTC	CASSLFNSYEQYF